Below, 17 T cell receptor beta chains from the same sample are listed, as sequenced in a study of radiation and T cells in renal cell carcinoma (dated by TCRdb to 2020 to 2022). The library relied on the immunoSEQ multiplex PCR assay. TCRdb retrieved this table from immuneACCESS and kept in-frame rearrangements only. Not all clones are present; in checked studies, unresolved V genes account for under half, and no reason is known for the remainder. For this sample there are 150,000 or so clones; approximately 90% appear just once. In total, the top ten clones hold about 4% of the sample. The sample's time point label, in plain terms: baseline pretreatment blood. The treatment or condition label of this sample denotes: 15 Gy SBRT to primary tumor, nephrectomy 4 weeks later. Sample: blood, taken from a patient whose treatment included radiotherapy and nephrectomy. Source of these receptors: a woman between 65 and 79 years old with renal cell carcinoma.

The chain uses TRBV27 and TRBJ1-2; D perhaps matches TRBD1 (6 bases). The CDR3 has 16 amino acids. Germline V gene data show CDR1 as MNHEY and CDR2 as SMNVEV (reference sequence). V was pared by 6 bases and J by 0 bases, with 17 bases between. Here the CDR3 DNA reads TGTGCCAGCAGGACTACGAGGAGGGGGGCTAACTATGGCTACACCTTC. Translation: CASRTTRRGANYGYTF.

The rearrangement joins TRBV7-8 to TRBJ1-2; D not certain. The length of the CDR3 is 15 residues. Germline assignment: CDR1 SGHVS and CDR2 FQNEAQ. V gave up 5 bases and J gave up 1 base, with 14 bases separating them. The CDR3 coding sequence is TGTGCCAGCAGCGAGGCGTGGGGATTTAACTATGGCTACACCTTC. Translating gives CASSEAWGFNYGYTF. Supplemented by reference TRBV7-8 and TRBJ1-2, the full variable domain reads GAGVSQSPRYKVAKRGQDVALRCDPISGHVSLFWYQQALGQGPEFLTYFQNEAQLDKSGLPSDRFFAERPEGSVSTLKIQRTQQEDSAVYLCASSEAWGFNYGYTFGSGTRLTVV.

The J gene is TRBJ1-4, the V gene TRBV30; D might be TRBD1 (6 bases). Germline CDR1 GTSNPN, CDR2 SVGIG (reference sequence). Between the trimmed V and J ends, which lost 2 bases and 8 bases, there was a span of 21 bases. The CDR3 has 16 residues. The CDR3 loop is CAWSFGFGGGGEKLFF. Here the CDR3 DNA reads TGTGCCTGGAGTTTTGGTTTCGGAGGGGGAGGGGAAAAACTGTTTTTT.

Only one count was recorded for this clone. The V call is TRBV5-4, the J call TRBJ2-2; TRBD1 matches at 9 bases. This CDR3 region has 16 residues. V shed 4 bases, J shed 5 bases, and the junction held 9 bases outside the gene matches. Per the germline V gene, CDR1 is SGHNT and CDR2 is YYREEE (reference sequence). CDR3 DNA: TGTGCCAGCAGCATTGCCCGGGACAGGGATACCGGGGAGCTGTTTTTT. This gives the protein CASSIARDRDTGELFF. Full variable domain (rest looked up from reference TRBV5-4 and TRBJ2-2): ETGVTQSPTHLIKTRGQQVTLRCSSQSGHNTVSWYQQALGQGPQFIFQYYREEENGRGNFPPRFSGLQFPNYSSELNVNALELDDSALYLCASSIARDRDTGELFFGEGSRLTVL.

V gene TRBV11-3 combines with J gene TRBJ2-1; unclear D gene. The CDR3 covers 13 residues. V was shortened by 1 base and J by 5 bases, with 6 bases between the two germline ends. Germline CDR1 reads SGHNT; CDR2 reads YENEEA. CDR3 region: CASSLGGDNEQFF. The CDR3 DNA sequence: TGTGCCAGCAGCTTAGGTGGGGACAATGAGCAGTTCTTC.

The CDR3 bases are TGTGCCAGTAGTACGGACTATTATACGCAGTATTTT. This translates into CASSTDYYTQYF. The chain has TRBV19 and TRBJ2-3; D may be TRBD2 (6 bases). V dropped 4 bases and J dropped 7 bases, with 9 bases sitting between them. The CDR3 contains 12 residues. Per germline, CDR1 LNHDA and CDR2 SQIVND (reference sequence).

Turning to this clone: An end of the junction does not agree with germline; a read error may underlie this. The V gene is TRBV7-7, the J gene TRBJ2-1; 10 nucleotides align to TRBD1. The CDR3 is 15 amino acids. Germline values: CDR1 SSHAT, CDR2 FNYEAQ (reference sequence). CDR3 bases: TGTGCTAGCAGCCCAGGGACAGGGGAAGGTGATGAGCAGTTCTTC. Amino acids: CASSPGTGEGDEQFF.

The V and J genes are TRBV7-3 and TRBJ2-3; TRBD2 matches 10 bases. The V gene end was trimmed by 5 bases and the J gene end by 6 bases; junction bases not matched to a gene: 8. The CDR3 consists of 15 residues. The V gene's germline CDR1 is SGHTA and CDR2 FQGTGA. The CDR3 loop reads CASSRIAGGADTQYF. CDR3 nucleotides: TGTGCCAGCAGCAGAATAGCGGGGGGTGCTGATACGCAGTATTTT.

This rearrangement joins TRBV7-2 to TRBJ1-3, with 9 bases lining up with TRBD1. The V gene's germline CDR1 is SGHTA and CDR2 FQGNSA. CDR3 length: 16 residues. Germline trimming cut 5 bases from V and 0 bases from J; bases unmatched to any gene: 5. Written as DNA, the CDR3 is TGTGCCAGCAGCGCGGGACAGGGACTCTCTGGAAACACCATATATTTT. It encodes CASSAGQGLSGNTIYF.

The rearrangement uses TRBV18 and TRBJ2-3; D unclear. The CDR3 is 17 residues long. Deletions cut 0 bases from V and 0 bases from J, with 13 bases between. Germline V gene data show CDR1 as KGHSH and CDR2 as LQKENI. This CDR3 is CASSPPNTPRSTDTQYF. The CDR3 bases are TGTGCCAGCTCACCACCCAATACCCCTCGGAGCACAGATACGCAGTATTTT.

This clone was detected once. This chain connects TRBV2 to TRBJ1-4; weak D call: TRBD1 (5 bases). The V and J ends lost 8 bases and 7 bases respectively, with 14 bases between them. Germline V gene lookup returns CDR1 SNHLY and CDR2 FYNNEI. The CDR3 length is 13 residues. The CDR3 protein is CASGGWGSEKLFF. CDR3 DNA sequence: TGTGCCAGCGGGGGTTGGGGGAGTGAAAAACTGTTTTTT.

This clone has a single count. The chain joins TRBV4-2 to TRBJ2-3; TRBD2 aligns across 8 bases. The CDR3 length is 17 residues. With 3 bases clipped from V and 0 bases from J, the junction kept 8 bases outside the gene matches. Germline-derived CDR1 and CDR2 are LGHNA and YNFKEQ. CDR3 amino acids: CASSQLSGGSSTDTQYF. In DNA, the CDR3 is TGTGCCAGCAGCCAGTTAAGCGGGGGCTCAAGCACAGATACGCAGTATTTT.

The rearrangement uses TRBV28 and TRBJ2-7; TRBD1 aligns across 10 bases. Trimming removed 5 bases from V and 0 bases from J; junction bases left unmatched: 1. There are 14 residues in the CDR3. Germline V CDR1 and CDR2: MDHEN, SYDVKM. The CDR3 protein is CASSRTGGSYEQYF. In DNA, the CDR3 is TGTGCCAGCAGTAGGACAGGGGGCTCCTACGAGCAGTACTTC.

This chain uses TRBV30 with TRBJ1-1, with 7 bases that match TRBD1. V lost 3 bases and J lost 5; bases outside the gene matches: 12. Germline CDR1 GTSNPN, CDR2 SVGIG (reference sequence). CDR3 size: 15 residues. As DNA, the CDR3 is TGTGCCTGGAGCGAGCAGACAGGGAGATGGACTGAAGCTTTCTTT. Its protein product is CAWSEQTGRWTEAFF.

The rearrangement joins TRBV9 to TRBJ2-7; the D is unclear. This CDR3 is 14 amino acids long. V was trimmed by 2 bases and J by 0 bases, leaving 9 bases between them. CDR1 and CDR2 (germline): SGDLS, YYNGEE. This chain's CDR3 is CASSVSVSSYEQYF. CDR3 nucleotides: TGTGCCAGCAGCGTTTCCGTGAGCTCCTACGAGCAGTACTTC.

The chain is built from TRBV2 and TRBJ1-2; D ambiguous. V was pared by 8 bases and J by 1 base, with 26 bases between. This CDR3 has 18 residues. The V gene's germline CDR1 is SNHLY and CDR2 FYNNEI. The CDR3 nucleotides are TGTGCCAGCTATGAATCGCAATTGTTGGCAGATTTTAACTATGGCTACACCTTC. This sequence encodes CASYESQLLADFNYGYTF.

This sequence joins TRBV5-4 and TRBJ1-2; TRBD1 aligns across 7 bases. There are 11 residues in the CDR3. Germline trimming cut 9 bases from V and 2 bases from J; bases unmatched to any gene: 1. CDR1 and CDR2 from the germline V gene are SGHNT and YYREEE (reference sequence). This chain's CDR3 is CATGQNYGYTF. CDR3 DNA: TGTGCCACGGGACAGAACTATGGCTACACCTTC.